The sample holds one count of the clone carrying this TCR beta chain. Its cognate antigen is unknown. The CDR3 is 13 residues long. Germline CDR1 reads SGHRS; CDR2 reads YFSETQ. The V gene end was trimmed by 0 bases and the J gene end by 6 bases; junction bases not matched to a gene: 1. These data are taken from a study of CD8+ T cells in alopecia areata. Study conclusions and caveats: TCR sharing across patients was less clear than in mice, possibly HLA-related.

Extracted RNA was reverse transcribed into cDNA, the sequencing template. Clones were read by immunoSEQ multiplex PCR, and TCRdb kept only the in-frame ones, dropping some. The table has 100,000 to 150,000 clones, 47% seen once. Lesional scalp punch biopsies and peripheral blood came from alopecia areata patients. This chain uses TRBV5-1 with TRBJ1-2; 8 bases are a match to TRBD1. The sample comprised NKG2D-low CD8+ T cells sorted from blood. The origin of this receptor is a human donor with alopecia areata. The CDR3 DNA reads TGCGCCAGCAGCTTGGCAGGGGGCGATGGCTACACCTTC. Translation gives CASSLAGGDGYTF.